The rows below give T cell receptor beta chains drawn from one sample of a study of response to subunit inactivated influenza vaccine. TCRdb redid the calling of the RT-PCR reads with MiXCR, one entry per CDR3 protein. The sample gives some 520,000 distinct CDR3 sequences, approximately 16% of which show up once; approximately 3% is in the top ten. This material consisted of CD4+ T cells sorted from PBMCs, taken around 25 months after vaccination. These TCRs come from a man aged 50-75 years who received an inactivated influenza vaccine. CDR3s include the opening cysteine and the closing phenylalanine or tryptophan. The D gene is left open where the match is weak. Clone size is stated in some rows and not others, as once, few, many or a class when expanded.

few | 13 | NA | TRBJ1-1 | TRBV28 | TGTGCCAGCAGGACAGGTTTCCGCACTGAAGCTTTCTTT | CASRTGFRTEAFF
NA | 13 | TRBD1 | TRBJ1-6 | TRBV20-1 | TGCAGGGCAGGGGGAGCGAGTAATTCACCCCTCCACTTT | CRAGGASNSPLHF
few | 15 | NA | TRBJ2-2 | TRBV4-2 | TGTGCCAGCAGCCAATCGGTCATAGCGCGCGGGGAGCTGTTTTTT | CASSQSVIARGELFF
many | 15 | TRBD2 | TRBJ2-1 | TRBV4-3 | TGCGCCAGCAGCGCGGGACTAGTTGCCTACAATGAGCAGTTCTTC | CASSAGLVAYNEQFF
NA | 14 | NA | TRBJ1-1 | TRBV5-1 | TGCGCCAGCAGCCCCCAACCGACGGTCACTGAAGCTTTCTTT | CASSPQPTVTEAFF
many | 14 | NA | TRBJ2-2 | TRBV20-1 | TGCAGTGCTAGAGGGACGGGTTCCACCGGGGAGCTGTTTTTT | CSARGTGSTGELFF
NA | 16 | NA | TRBJ2-2 | TRBV28 | TGTGCCAGCAGTTTGGCCGGGAAGTCGAGCACCGGGGAGCTGTTTTTT | CASSLAGKSSTGELFF
NA | 17 | TRBD2 | TRBJ2-5 | TRBV13 | TGTGCCAGCAGCTTAGTATCGGGGGGGATTCATAAAGAGACCCAGTACTTC | CASSLVSGGIHKETQYF
few | 11 | NA | TRBJ2-1 | TRBV11-2 | TGTGCCAGCAGCTTTACGGGTGAGCAGTTCTTC | CASSFTGEQFF
few | 15 | NA | TRBJ2-4 | TRBV2 | TGTGCCAGTAAACTGGACATGTTGGCCAAAAACATTCAGTACTTC | CASKLDMLAKNIQYF
NA | 16 | TRBD1 | TRBJ1-5 | TRBV10-2 | TGCGCCAGCAGCTTAATGGCAGGGGGCGTCAATCAGCCCCAGCATTTT | CASSLMAGGVNQPQHF
few | 12 | NA | TRBJ1-1 | TRBV20-1 | TGCAGTGCTTTGGGGGGGAACACTGAAGCTTTCTTT | CSALGGNTEAFF
few | 14 | TRBD2 | TRBJ2-7 | TRBV12-3/TRBV12-4 | TGTGCCAGCAGTCCCTTACGAGCGGGAGACGAGCAGTACTTC | CASSPLRAGDEQYF
few | 17 | NA | TRBJ1-2 | TRBV12-3/TRBV12-4 | TGTGCCAGCAGTTTAGTACCGGACGAATCCCGCCGCTATGGCTACACCTTC | CASSLVPDESRRYGYTF
few | 16 | NA | TRBJ2-7 | TRBV12-3/TRBV12-4 | TGTGCCAGCAGCCCCACGTGGGGCTCGGGGATGCGCGAGCAGTACTTC | CASSPTWGSGMREQYF
NA | 13 | NA | TRBJ2-7 | TRBV20-1 | TGCAGTGCTCCCCCCGGCAGGAACCACGAGCAGTACTTC | CSAPPGRNHEQYF
few | 15 | NA | TRBJ1-4 | TRBV28 | TGTGCCAGCGGGACCGCCCCGGCCTGGGGTGAAAAACTGTTTTTT | CASGTAPAWGEKLFF
NA | 15 | NA | TRBJ1-1 | TRBV4-2 | TGTGCCAGCAGCCAAGATACCGGGCTGAACACTGAAGCTTTCTTT | CASSQDTGLNTEAFF
many | 14 | NA | TRBJ1-3 | TRBV30 | TGTGCCTGGAGCGGGATGAGCTCTGGAAACACCATATATTTT | CAWSGMSSGNTIYF
few | 13 | NA | TRBJ2-7 | TRBV24-1 | TGTGCCACCAGTGATAGCCTAGCCGGAGTGCAGTACTTC | CATSDSLAGVQYF
few | 13 | NA | TRBJ1-1 | TRBV29-1 | TGCAGTGTACTGAAGACAGTTTACACTGAAGCTTTCTTT | CSVLKTVYTEAFF
few | 14 | TRBD1 | TRBJ1-1 | TRBV7-9 | TGTGCCAGCAGCACCGGGACAGTCCCGACTGAAGCTTTCTTT | CASSTGTVPTEAFF
few | 14 | TRBD2 | TRBJ2-7 | TRBV20-1 | TGCAGTGCTCTCCCAAAGCGGGAGACCTACGAGCAGTACTTC | CSALPKRETYEQYF
few | 14 | NA | TRBJ2-1 | TRBV15 | TGTGCCACCAGCAGAGAGACTACGAACAATGAGCAGTTCTTC | CATSRETTNNEQFF
NA | 17 | TRBD2 | TRBJ2-4 | TRBV28 | TGTGCCAGCAGTTTAGAGGGGAGGGGAACGGCCAAAAACATTCAGTACTTC | CASSLEGRGTAKNIQYF
NA | 14 | TRBD1 | TRBJ1-4 | TRBV5-1 | TGCGCCAGCAGCCCGGGACAGGAAAATGAAAAACTGTTTTTT | CASSPGQENEKLFF
NA | 15 | NA | TRBJ2-3 | TRBV4-2 | TGTGCCAGCAGCCAAGAGCAGTACGGCACAGATACGCAGTATTTT | CASSQEQYGTDTQYF
NA | 14 | TRBD1 | TRBJ2-7 | TRBV20-1 | TGCAGTGCTAGTTTGACAGGGGGCAGGAGAGAGCAGTACTTC | CSASLTGGRREQYF
NA | 15 | NA | TRBJ1-6 | TRBV5-5 | TGTGCCAGCAGCATGCAGGGGTCCAATAATTCACCCCTCCACTTT | CASSMQGSNNSPLHF
few | 14 | NA | TRBJ2-2 | TRBV7-2 | TGTGCCGGTGCCCGGGTTGCGAACACCGGGGAGCTGTTTTTT | CAGARVANTGELFF
NA | 13 | TRBD1 | TRBJ1-1 | TRBV3-1 | TGTGCCAGCACCCAGGGGGTTTACACTGAAGCTTTCTTT | CASTQGVYTEAFF
NA | 14 | NA | TRBJ2-7 | TRBV6-1 | TGTGCCAGCAGTACGAGACTGGGACGATTCGAGCAGTACTTC | CASSTRLGRFEQYF
NA | 14 | TRBD1 | TRBJ2-7 | TRBV3-1 | TGTGCCAGCAGCCGACAGGGGAGGTCCTACGAGCAGTACTTC | CASSRQGRSYEQYF
NA | 12 | NA | TRBJ2-5 | TRBV20-1 | TGCAGTGCTAGAGTCGACCTAGAGACCCAGTACTTC | CSARVDLETQYF
NA | 14 | TRBD1 | TRBJ2-1 | TRBV5-1 | TGCGCCAGCAGCGTCACAGGGGCGGACAATGAGCAGTTCTTC | CASSVTGADNEQFF
NA | 12 | TRBD2 | TRBJ2-1 | TRBV7-2 | TGTGCCAGCAGCGCGGGGGGCTTTGAGCAGTTCTTC | CASSAGGFEQFF
NA | 14 | NA | TRBJ1-6 | TRBV2 | TGTGCCAGCAGTAGGGACACGGTTTTTTCACCCCTCCACTTT | CASSRDTVFSPLHF
NA | 17 | NA | TRBJ2-6 | TRBV27 | TGTGCCAGCAGTTTATTCATAAACCCCTCTGGGGCCAACGTCCTGACTTTC | CASSLFINPSGANVLTF
few | 14 | NA | TRBJ2-1 | TRBV10-3 | TGTGCCAGTAAAGGACAGAAACAATACAATGAGCAGTTCTTC | CASKGQKQYNEQFF
few | 14 | NA | TRBJ2-3 | TRBV18 | TGTGCCAGCTCACCCAACCCACCCCCAGATACGCAGTATTTT | CASSPNPPPDTQYF
few | 17 | NA | TRBJ1-5 | TRBV14 | TGTGCCAGCAGCCGAGATAAATACAGGGTTGGAAATCAGCCCCAGCATTTT | CASSRDKYRVGNQPQHF
NA | 14 | TRBD2 | TRBJ2-1 | TRBV29-1 | TGCAGCGTTCGCAGGACTAGCGGGAACAATGAGCAGTTCTTC | CSVRRTSGNNEQFF
NA | 15 | NA | TRBJ2-4 | TRBV4-2 | TGTGCCAGCAGCCCTAATTCCGGGACCTGGGGCATTCAGTACTTC | CASSPNSGTWGIQYF
many | 11 | NA | TRBJ2-3 | TRBV12-3/TRBV12-4 | TGTGCCAGCAGTTTCACAGATACGCAGTATTTT | CASSFTDTQYF
NA | 13 | TRBD1 | TRBJ2-7 | TRBV20-1 | TGCAGTGCTAGAGGGGACAGGGAGTACGAGCAGTACTTC | CSARGDREYEQYF
many | 15 | NA | TRBJ2-2 | TRBV12-3/TRBV12-4 | TGTGCCAGCAGTTTAGGTGGGGTAATCACCGGGGAGCTGTTTTTT | CASSLGGVITGELFF
NA | 17 | TRBD2 | TRBJ2-3 | TRBV20-1 | TGCAGTGCTAGAGATCCAGGGACTAGCGGGAGCACAGATACGCAGTATTTT | CSARDPGTSGSTDTQYF
many | 15 | TRBD2 | TRBJ2-7 | TRBV5-1 | TGCGCCAGCAGCTTGGCCCAACTAGCGGGGACCGAGCAGTACTTC | CASSLAQLAGTEQYF
few | 14 | NA | TRBJ1-5 | TRBV25-1 | TGTGCCAGCAGCGGCCACCCCCTCGGACAGCCCCAGCATTTT | CASSGHPLGQPQHF
NA | 13 | NA | TRBJ2-7 | TRBV29-1 | TGCAGCGTTGATCGACCAAGGTCCTACGAGCAGTACTTC | CSVDRPRSYEQYF
NA | 13 | NA | TRBJ1-5 | TRBV7-2 | TGTGCCAGCAGCTTATCGATCGATCAGCCCCAGCATTTT | CASSLSIDQPQHF